This TCR beta chain derives from a study of PD-L1 blockade in urothelial cancer. Study details: Male sex and bladder-origin urothelial cancer were recorded for twenty-five of 29 patients.

Time point of the sample: pretreatment peripheral blood. This clone came up a few times. This CDR3 has 17 residues. V shed 11 bases, J shed 5 bases, and the junction held 18 bases outside the gene matches. Germline loops: CDR1 LNHDA, CDR2 SQIVND (reference sequence). Repertoires were generated with immunoSEQ multiplex PCR, while TCRdb's copy carries only in-frame clones and drops some. The sample includes tens of thousands of clones, roughly 90% of them seen just once. This TCR was recovered from a man aged 55-75 years with urothelial cancer. The genes are TRBV19 and TRBJ1-6, with 7 bases identical to TRBD1. The specimen was PBMCs, collected around atezolizumab (anti-PD-L1) treatment. The CDR3 nucleotides are TGTGCCTCGAAGATATCCTTTAGACAGGGAGATAATTCACCCCTCCACTTT. The encoded protein is CASKISFRQGDNSPLHF.